A single sample gave rise to the 2 T cell receptor beta chains below, sequenced in a study of cytomegalovirus exposure and HLA in healthy donors. Profiled with immunoSEQ multiplex PCR; TCRdb holds only in-frame clones, not every one. The sample lists under 300,000 clones, 80% to 90% seen once, with approximately 1% in the top ten. The sequenced sample consisted of PBMCs. The receptors were sampled from a woman younger than 30 in good health and CMV-seronegative.

The chain carries TRBV28 and TRBJ2-5, with 13 bases fitting TRBD2. The CDR3 has 15 residues. J gave up 5 bases and V 8 bases, and 8 bases lay outside the gene matches. Per the germline V gene, CDR1 is MDHEN and CDR2 is SYDVKM. Here the CDR3 DNA reads TGTGCCAGCGGTCGGACTAGCGGGAGCCGGGAGACCCAGTACTTC. Its protein is CASGRTSGSRETQYF.

The chain employs TRBV11-2 and TRBJ1-4; D may be TRBD1 (6 bases). V lost 5 bases and J 8 bases, leaving 24 bases between the germline ends. This CDR3 has 17 residues. Germline loops: CDR1 SGHAT, CDR2 FQNNGV. This CDR3 is CASSLGEGETKIEKLFF. The CDR3 DNA reads as TGTGCCAGCAGCCTAGGCGAGGGGGAAACAAAAATCGAAAAACTGTTTTTT.